Reported below is one TCR beta chain. Its antigen remains unknown. Per sample, at least 6 micrograms of total RNA were extracted. CDR1 is MDHEN, CDR2 SYDVKM, per germline. This CDR3 region has 14 residues. The data stem from a study of blood T cells in healthy people across ages. Study results and limitations: PBMCs went unsorted, and a conclusive naive versus antigen-experienced comparison was therefore prevented. Per million T cells, TCR beta diversity dropped roughly linearly as age increased.

A second PCR of about 7 to 12 cycles used a sample-barcoded 5' primer and a J-beta primer mix. Each sample yielded at least 2.5 million CDR3-containing paired-end reads. TCRdb reprocessed the 5' RACE reads via MiXCR and lists one record per CDR3 protein. The table includes roughly 800,000 distinct CDR3 sequences, 58% detected once. The sample taken for sequencing was blood. This chain joins TRBV28 and TRBJ2-7, with D maybe TRBD2 (6 bases). The J call is uncertain, as TRBJ2-1 better fits the DNA end. The receptor's source is a man aged 25-40 years in good health. The CDR3 DNA reads as TGTGCCAGCAGTGCGACGGGAGTTTTGAATGAGCAGTTCTTC. Its protein product is CASSATGVLNEQFF.